The clone carrying this T cell receptor beta chain has a count of ten or more. Its antigen remains unknown. This sample was taken from a study of CD8 T cells in ankylosing spondylitis. Overall study results and limits: According to the report, clones linked to the disease were significantly enriched in matched synovial fluid samples taken from ankylosing spondylitis patients.

TCRdb recomputed calls from the 5' RACE reads with MiXCR, one row per CDR3 protein. The sample lists more than 300,000 distinct CDR3 sequences, approximately 10% occurring once. The CDR3 extends over 14 amino acids. With V trimmed by 0 bases and J by 8 bases, 7 bases remained unmatched. CDR1 DFQATT and CDR2 SNEGSKA come from the germline V gene (reference sequence). The clonotype comes from a female donor with ankylosing spondylitis or in good health (not recorded which). This chain links TRBV20-1 with TRBJ2-1; 7 bases match TRBD2. Sequencing used blood, either unsorted or a sorted T cell fraction (not recorded which). CDR3 in DNA: TGCAGTGCTAGAGAGGACGGGGGGAGGGATGAGCAGTTCTTC. This sequence encodes CSAREDGGRDEQFF.